These T cell receptor beta chains were read from a single sample in a study of T cells after yellow fever vaccination. TCRdb reprocessed the 5' RACE reads via MiXCR and lists one record per CDR3 protein. The data show some 260,000 distinct CDR3 sequences, with about 5.2% seen just once and about 3.5% held by the top ten. This specimen consisted of CD4+ T cells sorted from PBMCs, obtained on the day of the yellow fever booster vaccination. The receptors derive from a man aged 18 to 29 who received the YFV17D yellow fever vaccine. CDR3s include the opening cysteine and the closing phenylalanine or tryptophan. A D gene is named only where the DNA matches it firmly. Size values are once, few and many counts, or a class for expanded clones, and some rows have none.

clone size: few; V gene: TRBV6-6; D gene: .; J gene: TRBJ2-1; CDR3 DNA: TGTGCCAGCAGTGACCCGGACAGTCACGAGCAGTTCTTC; CDR3 protein: CASSDPDSHEQFF
clone size: many; V gene: TRBV3-1; D gene: .; J gene: TRBJ2-3; CDR3 DNA: TGTGCCAGCAGCCGCGAGTCGGGGCGGAATACGCAGTATTTT; CDR3 protein: CASSRESGRNTQYF
clone size: many; V gene: TRBV7-2; D gene: TRBD2; J gene: TRBJ2-2; CDR3 DNA: TGTGCCAGCTCGGGGACTAGCTCTTGGGGCGGGGAGCTGTTTTTT; CDR3 protein: CASSGTSSWGGELFF
clone size: few; V gene: TRBV18; D gene: TRBD2; J gene: TRBJ2-1; CDR3 DNA: TGTGCCAGCTCACCACCCAGCGGGGGGGCCAATGGGCAGTTCTTC; CDR3 protein: CASSPPSGGANGQFF
clone size: .; V gene: TRBV9; D gene: .; J gene: TRBJ2-3; CDR3 DNA: TGTGCCAGCAGCGACGACAGTGACTACACAGATACGCAGTATTTT; CDR3 protein: CASSDDSDYTDTQYF
clone size: few; V gene: TRBV7-9; D gene: TRBD1; J gene: TRBJ1-1; CDR3 DNA: TGTGCCAGCAGCCTAGGGCAGGGGGCGAATATGAACACTGAAGCTTTCTTT; CDR3 protein: CASSLGQGANMNTEAFF
clone size: few; V gene: TRBV7-3; D gene: .; J gene: TRBJ1-2; CDR3 DNA: TGTGCCAGCAGCCTAGGGGAGGGCTATGGCTACACCTTC; CDR3 protein: CASSLGEGYGYTF
clone size: many; V gene: TRBV3-1; D gene: .; J gene: TRBJ2-5; CDR3 DNA: TGTGCCAGCACCCTCGGGGCTCAAGAGACCCAGTACTTC; CDR3 protein: CASTLGAQETQYF
clone size: many; V gene: TRBV4-3; D gene: .; J gene: TRBJ1-2; CDR3 DNA: TGCGCCAGCAGCCAAGACGGTCTCTATGGCTACACCTTC; CDR3 protein: CASSQDGLYGYTF
clone size: .; V gene: TRBV7-2; D gene: TRBD1; J gene: TRBJ2-1; CDR3 DNA: TGTGCCAGCAGCTTAGATGGGACAGGGGTATACAATGAGCAGTTCTTC; CDR3 protein: CASSLDGTGVYNEQFF
clone size: .; V gene: TRBV20-1; D gene: TRBD1; J gene: TRBJ2-3; CDR3 DNA: TGCAGTGCTGCTCCGGGACAGGGAGGCACAGATACGCAGTATTTT; CDR3 protein: CSAAPGQGGTDTQYF
clone size: few; V gene: TRBV7-2; D gene: .; J gene: TRBJ2-2; CDR3 DNA: TGTGCCAGCAGCGCCGGGGCCGTCACCGGGGAGCTGTTTTTT; CDR3 protein: CASSAGAVTGELFF
clone size: few; V gene: TRBV5-6; D gene: .; J gene: TRBJ1-2; CDR3 DNA: TGTGCCAGCAGCTTCCTGGCTGATAACTATGGCTACACCTTC; CDR3 protein: CASSFLADNYGYTF
clone size: many; V gene: TRBV5-1; D gene: TRBD1; J gene: TRBJ1-1; CDR3 DNA: TGCGCCAGCAGCTTGGGGGACAGGGTGTCTGAAGCTTTCTTT; CDR3 protein: CASSLGDRVSEAFF
clone size: .; V gene: TRBV18; D gene: TRBD1; J gene: TRBJ2-3; CDR3 DNA: TGTGCCAGCTCGGGCGACAGGGTTGCGACAGATACGCAGTATTTT; CDR3 protein: CASSGDRVATDTQYF
clone size: many; V gene: TRBV12-3/TRBV12-4; D gene: .; J gene: TRBJ1-5; CDR3 DNA: TGTGCCGGGAGCACGGACAGAAATCAGCCCCAGCATTTT; CDR3 protein: CAGSTDRNQPQHF
clone size: many; V gene: TRBV2; D gene: .; J gene: TRBJ2-2; CDR3 DNA: TGTGCCAGCAGTGAAGTTCGGGACACCGGGGAGCTGTTTTTT; CDR3 protein: CASSEVRDTGELFF
clone size: .; V gene: TRBV7-2; D gene: .; J gene: TRBJ2-1; CDR3 DNA: TGTGCCAGCAGCCAAGGACCAGACAATGAGCAGTTCTTC; CDR3 protein: CASSQGPDNEQFF
clone size: .; V gene: TRBV7-2; D gene: TRBD2; J gene: TRBJ2-1; CDR3 DNA: TGTGCCAGCACCATTCAGCGGGGGGGCTCCCATGAGCAGTTCTTC; CDR3 protein: CASTIQRGGSHEQFF
clone size: .; V gene: TRBV20-1; D gene: .; J gene: TRBJ1-6; CDR3 DNA: TGCAGTGCTAAGCGGACGGCCAGAAGCTCCTATAATTCACCCCTCCACTTT; CDR3 protein: CSAKRTARSSYNSPLHF
clone size: many; V gene: TRBV3-1; D gene: .; J gene: TRBJ2-2; CDR3 DNA: TGTGCCAGCAGCCAACCAACGAACACCGGGGAGCTGTTTTTT; CDR3 protein: CASSQPTNTGELFF
clone size: few; V gene: TRBV15; D gene: .; J gene: TRBJ1-1; CDR3 DNA: TGTGCCACCAGCAAAGACGACCCAGGGGAATGGACTGAAGCTTTCTTT; CDR3 protein: CATSKDDPGEWTEAFF